The TCR beta chain described here comes from a study of T cell responses to AZD1222 COVID-19 vaccine. It was second doses at about 4 or about 12 weeks that were pooled. Sequenced by immunoSEQ multiplex PCR; TCRdb stores in-frame clones only, minus some. In the table there are about 130,000 clones, just under 95% of which are singletons. The count of this clone is one. The target antigen is unknown. Study findings and constraints: Females outnumbered males among donors, who were mostly white British; clonal diversity was possibly underestimated. Of the AZD1222 recipients, only 5 to 7 were seropositive at baseline. Scientists sampled the repertoires only once the peak T cell response had passed.

This CDR3 contains 15 residues. Trimming took off 0 bases at V and 6 bases at J, with 9 bases between the two ends. Germline V gene data show CDR1 as LNHDA and CDR2 as SQIVND (reference sequence). The rearrangement joins TRBV19 to TRBJ1-6; possible D gene TRBD1, 5 bases. The source was peripheral blood, collected 28 days after the second AZD1222 dose. The sequence was obtained from an adult who received the AZD1222 COVID-19 vaccine. CDR3 in amino acids: CASSIDGALNSPLHF. The CDR3 nucleotides read TGTGCCAGTAGTATAGATGGGGCGCTTAATTCACCCCTCCACTTT.